Below are 17 T cell receptor beta chains sequenced from a single sample in a study of T cell clones after liver transplantation. The repertoire was sequenced with immunoSEQ multiplex PCR; TCRdb's copy has only in-frame clones and lacks some. The data hold tens of thousands of clones, with about nine tenths observed a single time. This material consisted of CD8+ T cells from blood, taken 12 months after liver transplant. These TCRs come from a human patient who received a liver transplant. Certain T cells may be donor cells from the graft.

The chain employs TRBV4-3 and TRBJ1-1; D possibly corresponds to TRBD1 (5 bases). The germline V gene encodes CDR1 LGHNA and CDR2 YSLEER. The CDR3 sequence is 14 residues long. Trimming left V 4 bases short and J 4 bases short, with 13 bases between. The CDR3 protein is CASSPSGGVTEAFF. CDR3 coding DNA: TGCGCCAGCAGCCCCTCGGGGGGGGTCACTGAAGCTTTCTTT.

The rearrangement joins TRBV11-2 to TRBJ2-1; the match to TRBD2 covers 7 bases. CDR1 is SGHAT and CDR2 is FQNNGV in the germline V gene. The CDR3 is 17 amino acids. With 5 bases clipped from V and 0 bases from J, the junction kept 10 bases outside the gene matches. The CDR3 is CASSRDLSGYSYNEQFF. Written as DNA, the CDR3 is TGTGCCAGCAGCCGGGACCTTAGCGGGTACTCCTACAATGAGCAGTTCTTC. Using reference TRBV11-2 and TRBJ2-1 for the parts outside the CDR3, the full variable domain is EAGVAQSPRYKIIEKRQSVAFWCNPISGHATLYWYQQILGQGPKLLIQFQNNGVVDDSQLPKDRFSAERLKGVDSTLKIQPAKLEDSAVYLCASSRDLSGYSYNEQFFGPGTRLTVL.

This clone was observed a few times. The chain is built from TRBV28 and TRBJ1-4; D unclear. Germline V gene sequence: CDR1 MDHEN, CDR2 SYDVKM. The ends were cut back, 2 bases at V and 12 bases at J, with 16 bases in the middle. The CDR3 has 14 amino acids. CDR3 loop: CASSLNVVVGELFF. The CDR3, as DNA: TGTGCCAGCAGTTTAAATGTGGTGGTCGGGGAACTGTTTTTT.

J is TRBJ1-4 and V is TRBV5-1; TRBD1 might be the D (5 bases). The germline V gene has CDR1 SGHRS and CDR2 YFSETQ. Trimming pared 3 bases from V and 8 bases from J, leaving 11 bases between. The CDR3 covers 13 residues. The chain's CDR3 is CASSSPGQEKLFF. CDR3 DNA sequence: TGCGCCAGCAGCTCCCCCGGACAAGAAAAACTGTTTTTT.

This chain links TRBV15 with TRBJ2-7; 8 bases match TRBD1. With 6 bases clipped from V and 1 base from J, the junction kept 8 bases outside the gene matches. Germline CDR1 LNHNV, CDR2 YYDKDF (reference sequence). This CDR3 is 15 amino acids long. The CDR3 DNA is TGTGCCACCAGACCTGACAGGGGTCCTTCCTACGAGCAGTACTTC. It yields the protein CATRPDRGPSYEQYF.

This clone was observed a single time. J is TRBJ2-1 and V is TRBV7-3; no clear D. Germline values: CDR1 SGHTA, CDR2 FQGTGA. Trimming pared 2 bases from V and 7 bases from J, leaving 3 bases between. The CDR3 is made up of 11 amino acids. The CDR3 DNA is TGTGCCAGCAGCTTAGGTAATGAGCAGTTCTTC. It codes for CASSLGNEQFF.

V and J are TRBV6-5 and TRBJ1-1; D remains ambiguous. The germline CDR1 and CDR2 sequences are MNHEY and SVGAGI. V shed 2 bases and J shed 6 bases, with 10 bases lying between them. This CDR3 comprises 13 residues. The CDR3 sequence: CASSYVSGAEAFF. CDR3 bases: TGTGCCAGCAGTTACGTGAGTGGGGCTGAAGCTTTCTTT.

The chain combines TRBV30 with TRBJ1-5; D is undetermined. Trimming took 2 bases from V and 1 from J, leaving 9 bases between them. CDR3 length equals 14 residues. From germline, CDR1 is GTSNPN and CDR2 SVGIG (reference sequence). The DNA for the CDR3 is TGTGCCTGGAGTCGAGGCAGGAGCAATCAGCCCCAGCATTTT. This encodes CAWSRGRSNQPQHF.

The chain's CDR3 is CASSHLETALDTQYF. In nucleotides, the CDR3 is TGTGCCAGCAGTCACTTGGAAACGGCCTTAGATACGCAGTATTTT. The rearrangement uses TRBV27 and TRBJ2-3; D is unresolved. Germline V gene lookup returns CDR1 MNHEY and CDR2 SMNVEV (reference sequence). V was shortened by 5 bases and J by 5 bases, with 17 bases between the two germline ends. The CDR3 runs to 15 residues.

The chain employs TRBV7-8 and TRBJ1-5, with unresolved D. The CDR3 spans 13 residues. Germline values: CDR1 SGHVS, CDR2 FQNEAQ. The V gene lost 1 base and the J gene lost 11 bases, with 12 bases spanning the gap. The CDR3 region has the DNA TGTGCCAGCAGCTTAGGTCCGTGGACGGCCCAGCATTTT. Translated: CASSLGPWTAQHF.

The rearrangement uses TRBV28 and TRBJ1-1; 10 nucleotides match TRBD1. The ends lost 5 bases at V and 0 bases at J; junction bases unmatched: 3. The germline gives CDR1 MDHEN, CDR2 SYDVKM. The CDR3 is 15 amino acids. The CDR3 bases are TGTGCCAGCAGTGGGACAGGGGACCTGAACACTGAAGCTTTCTTT. Protein product: CASSGTGDLNTEAFF. Variable domain in full (rest from reference TRBV28 and TRBJ1-1): DVKVTQSSRYLVKRTGEKVFLECVQDMDHENMFWYRQDPGLGLRLIYFSYDVKMKEKGDIPEGYSVSREKKERFSLILESASTNQTSMYLCASSGTGDLNTEAFFGQGTRLTVV.

The chain couples TRBV19 to TRBJ2-1; 7 bases are a match to TRBD1. CDR1 and CDR2 from the germline V gene are LNHDA and SQIVND (reference sequence). The V segment lost 3 bases and the J segment 1 base; nucleotides outside the gene matches: 6. The CDR3 has 16 amino acids. The CDR3 DNA follows: TGTGCCAGTAGTATCACAGGGGATTTTTCCTACAATGAGCAGTTCTTC. Its protein is CASSITGDFSYNEQFF.

V and J are TRBV11-2 and TRBJ2-7; 7 nucleotides line up with TRBD2. CDR1 SGHAT and CDR2 FQNNGV come from the germline V gene. V lost 2 bases to trimming and J lost 3 bases; unmatched junction nucleotides: 16. The CDR3 has 18 amino acids. In DNA form, the CDR3 reads TGTGCCAGCAGCTTAATTCTGTCTCGAAGCGGGGACTACTACGAGCAGTACTTC. It translates to CASSLILSRSGDYYEQYF. Together with reference TRBV11-2 and TRBJ2-7, the CDR3 gives the full variable domain: EAGVAQSPRYKIIEKRQSVAFWCNPISGHATLYWYQQILGQGPKLLIQFQNNGVVDDSQLPKDRFSAERLKGVDSTLKIQPAKLEDSAVYLCASSLILSRSGDYYEQYFGPGTRLTVT.

This chain connects TRBV2 to TRBJ2-7, with no clear D. Trimming left V 1 base short and J 0 bases short, with 7 bases between. Per the germline V gene, CDR1 is SNHLY and CDR2 is FYNNEI. CDR3 length equals 14 residues. The CDR3 reads CASSEENGSYEQYF. The CDR3 coding sequence is TGTGCCAGCAGTGAAGAAAACGGCTCCTACGAGCAGTACTTC.

The J gene is TRBJ1-1, the V gene TRBV10-3; no clear D. Germline V lookup: CDR1 ENHRY, CDR2 SYGVKD. Trimming removed 0 bases at V and 8 bases at J, with 13 bases between. This CDR3 comprises 14 residues. The CDR3 spells CAISESGPLSEAFF. CDR3 in DNA: TGTGCCATCAGTGAGTCGGGTCCCTTGTCCGAAGCTTTCTTT.

The V and J genes are TRBV7-6 and TRBJ2-5; 8 bases match TRBD2. There are 16 residues in the CDR3. J was trimmed by 7 bases and V by 0 bases; bases with no gene match: 10. Germline CDR1 SGHVS, CDR2 FNYEAQ. The CDR3 bases are TGTGCCAGCAGCTTAGCTCTAGCGGGTGTAGAGGGGACCCAGTACTTC. Protein product: CASSLALAGVEGTQYF.

The chain uses TRBV30 and TRBJ2-1, with unresolved D. V dropped 2 bases and J dropped 4 bases, with 9 bases sitting between them. The germline V gene has CDR1 GTSNPN and CDR2 SVGIG (reference sequence). This CDR3 is built from 13 residues. CDR3: CAWSMMRYNEQFF. The CDR3 DNA follows: TGTGCCTGGAGTATGATGCGGTACAATGAGCAGTTCTTC.